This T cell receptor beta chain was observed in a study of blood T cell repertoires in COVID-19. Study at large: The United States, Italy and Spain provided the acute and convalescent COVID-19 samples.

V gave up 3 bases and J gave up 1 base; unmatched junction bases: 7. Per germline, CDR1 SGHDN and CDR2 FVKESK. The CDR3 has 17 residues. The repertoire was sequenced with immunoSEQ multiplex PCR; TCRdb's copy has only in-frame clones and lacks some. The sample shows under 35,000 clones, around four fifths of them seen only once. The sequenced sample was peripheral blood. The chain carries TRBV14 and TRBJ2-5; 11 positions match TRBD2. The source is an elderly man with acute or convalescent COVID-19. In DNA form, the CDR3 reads TGTGCCAGCAGCCATGGAGGGACTAGCGGATTCCAAGAGACCCAGTACTTC. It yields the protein CASSHGGTSGFQETQYF. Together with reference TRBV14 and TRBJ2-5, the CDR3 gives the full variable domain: EAGVTQFPSHSVIEKGQTVTLRCDPISGHDNLYWYRRVMGKEIKFLLHFVKESKQDESGMPNNRFLAERTGGTYSTLKVQPAELEDSGVYFCASSHGGTSGFQETQYFGPGTRLLVL.